This T cell receptor beta chain was documented in a study of T cell repertoires in cytomegalovirus infection. This clonotype turned up a few times. MiXCR, run by TCRdb on the reads, gives a single entry per CDR3 protein. The repertoire holds 150,000 to 200,000 distinct CDR3 sequences, with approximately 19% as singletons. The receptor was derived from a human donor in good health (CMV status not recorded). Some clones in this sample may be carry-over from other donors' samples. The sample consisted of PBMCs.

This CDR3 reads CASSQEQGANEQYF. The CDR3 nucleotides are TGTGCCAGCTCACAAGAACAGGGGGCTAACGAGCAGTACTTC. The chain combines TRBV18 with TRBJ2-7, with 9 bases fitting TRBD1. The CDR3 consists of 14 residues. Germline assignment: CDR1 KGHSH and CDR2 LQKENI. V lost 4 bases to trimming and J lost 5 bases; unmatched junction nucleotides: 6.